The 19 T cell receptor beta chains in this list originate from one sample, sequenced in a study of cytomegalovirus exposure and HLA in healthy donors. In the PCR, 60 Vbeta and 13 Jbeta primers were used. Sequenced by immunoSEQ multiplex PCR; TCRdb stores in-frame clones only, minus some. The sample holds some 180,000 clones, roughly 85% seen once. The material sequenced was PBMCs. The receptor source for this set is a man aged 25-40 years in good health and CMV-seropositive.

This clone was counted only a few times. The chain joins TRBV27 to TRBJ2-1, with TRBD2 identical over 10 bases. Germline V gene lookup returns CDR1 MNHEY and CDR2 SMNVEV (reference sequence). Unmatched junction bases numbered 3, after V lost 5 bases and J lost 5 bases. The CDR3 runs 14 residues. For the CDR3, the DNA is TGTGCCAGCAGTCCTCTAGCGGGAGACAATGAGCAGTTCTTC. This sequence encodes CASSPLAGDNEQFF.

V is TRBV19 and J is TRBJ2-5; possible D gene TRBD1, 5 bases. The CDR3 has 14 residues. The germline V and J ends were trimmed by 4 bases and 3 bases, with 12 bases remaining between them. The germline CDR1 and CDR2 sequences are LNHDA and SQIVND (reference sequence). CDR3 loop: CASSRLGAKETQYF. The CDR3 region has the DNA TGTGCCAGTAGTAGATTAGGGGCCAAAGAGACCCAGTACTTC.

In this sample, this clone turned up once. CDR3 sequence reads: CASSYGTSSTHEQFF. The CDR3 region has the DNA TGTGCCAGCAGTTACGGGACTAGTAGTACACATGAGCAGTTCTTC. The rearrangement links TRBV6-5 to TRBJ2-1, with TRBD2 identical over 8 bases. The ends lost 2 bases at V and 8 bases at J; junction bases unmatched: 8. The CDR3 runs to 15 residues. Germline values: CDR1 MNHEY, CDR2 SVGAGI.

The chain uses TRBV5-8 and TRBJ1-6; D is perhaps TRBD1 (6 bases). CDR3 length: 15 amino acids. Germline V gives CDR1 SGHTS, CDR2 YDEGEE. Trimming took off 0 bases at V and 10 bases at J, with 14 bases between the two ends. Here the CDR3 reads CASSLAVTGRSPLHF. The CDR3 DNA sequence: TGTGCCAGCAGCTTGGCCGTAACAGGGCGGTCACCCCTCCACTTT.

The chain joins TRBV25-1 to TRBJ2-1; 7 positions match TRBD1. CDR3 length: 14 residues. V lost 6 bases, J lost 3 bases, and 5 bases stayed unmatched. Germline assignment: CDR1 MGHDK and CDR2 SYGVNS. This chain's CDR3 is CASRRQGSYNEQFF. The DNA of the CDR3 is TGTGCCAGCAGGCGACAGGGTAGCTACAATGAGCAGTTCTTC.

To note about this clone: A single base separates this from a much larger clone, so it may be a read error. CDR3 DNA: TGTGCCAGCAGCCTCACACTGAACACTGAAGCTTTCTTT. The encoded protein is CASSLTLNTEAFF. The chain employs TRBV7-3 and TRBJ1-1; D is uncertain. Trimming pared 5 bases from V and 0 bases from J, leaving 7 bases between. The CDR3 is made up of 13 amino acids. The germline CDR1 and CDR2 sequences are SGHTA and FQGTGA.

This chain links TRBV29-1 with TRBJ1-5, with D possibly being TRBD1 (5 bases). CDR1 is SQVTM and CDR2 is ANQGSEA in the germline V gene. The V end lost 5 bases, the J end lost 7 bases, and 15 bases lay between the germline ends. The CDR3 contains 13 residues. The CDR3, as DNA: TGCAGCGTTTGCCAGCAGGGAGGGCAGCCCCAGCATTTT. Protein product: CSVCQQGGQPQHF. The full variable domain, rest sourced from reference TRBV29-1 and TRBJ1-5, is SAVISQKPSRDICQRGTSLTIQCQVDSQVTMMFWYRQQPGQSLTLIATANQGSEATYESGFVIDKFPISRPNLTFSTLTVSNMSPEDSSIYLCSVCQQGGQPQHFGDGTRLSIL.

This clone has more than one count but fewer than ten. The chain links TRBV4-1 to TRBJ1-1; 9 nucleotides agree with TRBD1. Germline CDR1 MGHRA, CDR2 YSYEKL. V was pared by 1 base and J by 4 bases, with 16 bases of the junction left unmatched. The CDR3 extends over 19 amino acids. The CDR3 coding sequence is TGCGCCAGCAGCCAAGGTGGGGGACAGGGACCGCTTTTTGCCACTGAAGCTTTCTTT. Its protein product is CASSQGGGQGPLFATEAFF.

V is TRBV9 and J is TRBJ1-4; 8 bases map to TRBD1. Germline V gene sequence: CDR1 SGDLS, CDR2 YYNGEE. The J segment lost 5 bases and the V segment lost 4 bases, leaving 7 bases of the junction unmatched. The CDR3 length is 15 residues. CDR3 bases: TGTGCCAGCAGCCCACGACAGGGGAGGAATGAAAAACTGTTTTTT. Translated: CASSPRQGRNEKLFF.

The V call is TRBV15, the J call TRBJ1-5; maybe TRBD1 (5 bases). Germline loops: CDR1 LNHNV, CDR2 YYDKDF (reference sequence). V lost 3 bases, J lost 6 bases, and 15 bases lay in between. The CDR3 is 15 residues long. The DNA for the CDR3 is TGTGCCACCAGCAGTCTAAGGGGATGGGGTCAGCCCCAGCATTTT. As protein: CATSSLRGWGQPQHF.

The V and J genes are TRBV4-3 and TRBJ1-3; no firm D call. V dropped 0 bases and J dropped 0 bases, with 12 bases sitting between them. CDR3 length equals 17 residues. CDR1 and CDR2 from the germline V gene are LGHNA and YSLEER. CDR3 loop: CASSQDEAVYSGNTIYF. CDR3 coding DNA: TGCGCCAGCAGCCAAGATGAGGCAGTTTACTCTGGAAACACCATATATTTT.

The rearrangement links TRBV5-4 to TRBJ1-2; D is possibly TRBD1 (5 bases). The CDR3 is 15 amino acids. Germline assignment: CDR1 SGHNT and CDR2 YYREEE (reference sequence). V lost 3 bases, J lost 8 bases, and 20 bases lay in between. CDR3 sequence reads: CASSSRTRGAEGYTF. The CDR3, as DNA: TGTGCCAGCAGCTCTAGGACTAGGGGAGCGGAAGGCTACACCTTC.

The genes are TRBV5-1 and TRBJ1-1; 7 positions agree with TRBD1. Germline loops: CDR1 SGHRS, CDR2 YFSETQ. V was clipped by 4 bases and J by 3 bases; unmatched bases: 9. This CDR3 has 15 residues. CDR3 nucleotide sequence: TGCGCCAGCAGCGCGACAGGGAGGTCGGACACTGAAGCTTTCTTT. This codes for CASSATGRSDTEAFF. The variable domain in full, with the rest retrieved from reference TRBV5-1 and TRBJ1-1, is KAGVTQTPRYLIKTRGQQVTLSCSPISGHRSVSWYQQTPGQGLQFLFEYFSETQRNKGNFPGRFSGRQFSNSRSEMNVSTLELGDSALYLCASSATGRSDTEAFFGQGTRLTVV.

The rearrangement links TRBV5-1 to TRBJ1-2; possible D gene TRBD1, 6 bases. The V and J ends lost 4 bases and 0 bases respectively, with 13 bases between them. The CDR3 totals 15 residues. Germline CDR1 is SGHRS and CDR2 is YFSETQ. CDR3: CASSLQRGSNYGYTF. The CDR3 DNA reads TGCGCCAGCAGCCTGCAAAGGGGGTCTAACTATGGCTACACCTTC.

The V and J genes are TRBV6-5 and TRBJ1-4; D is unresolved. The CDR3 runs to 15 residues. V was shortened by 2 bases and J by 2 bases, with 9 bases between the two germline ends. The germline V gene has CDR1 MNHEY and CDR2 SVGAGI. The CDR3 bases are TGTGCCAGCAGTTACCGAGGTAGCACTAATGAAAAACTGTTTTTT. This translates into CASSYRGSTNEKLFF.

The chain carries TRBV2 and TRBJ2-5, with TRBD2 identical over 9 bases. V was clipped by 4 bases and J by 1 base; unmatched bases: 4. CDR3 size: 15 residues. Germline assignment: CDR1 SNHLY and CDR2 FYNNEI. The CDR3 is CASSGRTSAQETQYF. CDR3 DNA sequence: TGTGCCAGCAGTGGAAGGACTAGCGCCCAAGAGACCCAGTACTTC.

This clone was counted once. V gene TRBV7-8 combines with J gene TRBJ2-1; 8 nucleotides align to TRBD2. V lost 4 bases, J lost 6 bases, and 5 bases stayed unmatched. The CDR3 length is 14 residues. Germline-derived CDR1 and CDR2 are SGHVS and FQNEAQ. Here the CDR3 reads CASSSGTRGNEQFF. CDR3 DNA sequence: TGTGCCAGCAGCTCCGGGACTAGGGGCAATGAGCAGTTCTTC.

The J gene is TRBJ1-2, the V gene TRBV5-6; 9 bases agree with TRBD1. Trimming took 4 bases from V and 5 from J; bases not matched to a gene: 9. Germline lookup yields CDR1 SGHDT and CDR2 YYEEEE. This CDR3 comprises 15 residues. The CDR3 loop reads CASSGGTGGRYGYTF. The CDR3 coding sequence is TGTGCCAGCAGCGGGGGCACAGGGGGCCGATATGGCTACACCTTC.

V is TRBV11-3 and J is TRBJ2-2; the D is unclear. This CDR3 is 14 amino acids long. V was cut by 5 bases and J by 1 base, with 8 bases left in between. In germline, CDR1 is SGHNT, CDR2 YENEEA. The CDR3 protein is CASSVRRNTGELFF. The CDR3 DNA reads TGTGCCAGCAGCGTCAGGCGGAACACCGGGGAGCTGTTTTTT.